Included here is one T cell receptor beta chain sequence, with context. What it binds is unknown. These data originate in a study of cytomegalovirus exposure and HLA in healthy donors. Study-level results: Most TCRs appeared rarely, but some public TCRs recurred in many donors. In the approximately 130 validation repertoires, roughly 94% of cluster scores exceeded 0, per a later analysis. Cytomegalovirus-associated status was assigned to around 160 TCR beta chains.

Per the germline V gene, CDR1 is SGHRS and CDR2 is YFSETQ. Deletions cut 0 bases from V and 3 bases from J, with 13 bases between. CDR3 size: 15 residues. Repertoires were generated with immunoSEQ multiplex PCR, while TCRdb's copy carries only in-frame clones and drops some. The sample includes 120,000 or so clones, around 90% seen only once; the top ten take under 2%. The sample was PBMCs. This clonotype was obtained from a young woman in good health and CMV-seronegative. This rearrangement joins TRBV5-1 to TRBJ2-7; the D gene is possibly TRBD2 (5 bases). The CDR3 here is CASSLDGGEGYEQYF. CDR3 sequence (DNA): TGCGCCAGCAGCTTGGATGGAGGAGAAGGCTACGAGCAGTACTTC.